These 9 T cell receptor beta chains share one sample of origin, sequenced in a study of response to subunit inactivated influenza vaccine. TCRdb passed the RT-PCR reads through MiXCR, listing each CDR3 protein once. This sample has roughly 500,000 distinct CDR3 sequences, with 25% found just once. Sequencing was performed on CD4+ T cells sorted from PBMCs, taken around 5 days after vaccination. The receptors come from a man aged 50-59 years who received an inactivated influenza vaccine.

This sequence joins TRBV10-3 and TRBJ1-1, with no clear D. In germline, CDR1 is ENHRY, CDR2 SYGVKD. The CDR3 has 12 residues. Trimming removed 0 bases at V and 1 base at J, with 0 bases between. As DNA, the CDR3 is TGTGCCATCAGTGAGTCGAACACTGAAGCTTTCTTT. This translates into CAISESNTEAFF.

V gene TRBV10-3 combines with J gene TRBJ2-1; D is uncertain. V was cut by 10 bases and J by 4 bases, with 8 bases left in between. Germline V gives CDR1 ENHRY, CDR2 SYGVKD. The CDR3 covers 11 residues. CDR3 in amino acids: CATTAYNEQFF. The DNA for the CDR3 is TGTGCCACTACAGCTTACAATGAGCAGTTCTTC.

This clonotype was seen a few times. This chain joins TRBV24-1 and TRBJ1-2; no clear D. Trimming stripped 7 bases from V and 7 bases from J, with 9 bases between. The CDR3 is made up of 11 amino acids. Germline V gene sequence: CDR1 KGHDR, CDR2 SFDVKD. CDR3 loop: CATSDQAGYTF. The CDR3, as DNA: TGTGCCACCAGCGACCAGGCTGGCTACACCTTC.

CDR3 residues: CSASGGDRGYNEQFF. CDR3 sequence (DNA): TGCAGTGCTAGCGGGGGGGACAGAGGCTACAATGAGCAGTTCTTC. This chain uses TRBV20-1 with TRBJ2-1; tentative D call: TRBD2 (8 bases). V lost 3 bases and J lost 3, with 15 bases in between. The germline CDR1 and CDR2 sequences are DFQATT and SNEGSKA (reference sequence). CDR3 size: 15 residues.

The chain combines TRBV25-1 with TRBJ2-6; a possible D gene is TRBD1 (6 bases). This CDR3 has 15 amino acids. Looked up from germline, CDR1 is MGHDK and CDR2 is SYGVNS. The V end lost 8 bases, the J end lost 2 bases, and 13 bases lay between the germline ends. This CDR3 is CASGGPGAGANVLTF. CDR3 in DNA: TGTGCCAGCGGGGGCCCAGGGGCTGGGGCCAACGTCCTGACTTTC.

The rearrangement uses TRBV2 and TRBJ2-5, with unresolved D. The CDR3 extends over 14 amino acids. V lost 2 bases and J 4 bases, leaving 11 bases between the germline ends. Germline V CDR1 and CDR2: SNHLY, FYNNEI. In nucleotides, the CDR3 is TGTGCCAGCAGTGAAAGAAGGTTCGGAGAGACCCAGTACTTC. Translating gives CASSERRFGETQYF. The whole variable domain, filled in from reference TRBV2 and TRBJ2-5, reads EPEVTQTPSHQVTQMGQEVILRCVPISNHLYFYWYRQILGQKVEFLVSFYNNEISEKSEIFDDQFSVERPDGSNFTLKIRSTKLEDSAMYFCASSERRFGETQYFGPGTRLLVL.

The chain carries TRBV15 and TRBJ2-7; possibly TRBD1 for D (5 bases). The CDR3 has 15 amino acids. The V end was cut by 0 bases, the J end by 5 bases, with 14 bases between. The germline CDR1 and CDR2 sequences are LNHNV and YYDKDF (reference sequence). CDR3 nucleotides: TGTGCCACCAGCAGAGAGAAGGGGCGACGGAACGAGCAGTACTTC. It is translated as CATSREKGRRNEQYF.

DNA for the CDR3: TGTGCCAGCAGCCCTGGGCTCGCGGGAGGGCGGATCAAAAACATTCAGTACTTC. As protein: CASSPGLAGGRIKNIQYF. This chain links TRBV5-6 with TRBJ2-4; 9 positions match TRBD2. CDR3 length: 18 residues. V was pared by 4 bases and J by 3 bases, with 14 bases of the junction left unmatched. The germline V gene has CDR1 SGHDT and CDR2 YYEEEE. The full variable domain, its missing parts supplied by reference TRBV5-6 and TRBJ2-4, is DAGVTQSPTHLIKTRGQQVTLRCSPKSGHDTVSWYQQALGQGPQFIFQYYEEEERQRGNFPDRFSGHQFPNYSSELNVNALLLGDSALYLCASSPGLAGGRIKNIQYFGAGTRLSVL.

The chain carries TRBV20-1 and TRBJ1-6; D is possibly TRBD1 (6 bases). Germline V lookup: CDR1 DFQATT, CDR2 SNEGSKA (reference sequence). The V gene lost 0 bases and the J gene lost 7 bases, with 13 bases spanning the gap. This CDR3 region has 15 residues. The CDR3 bases are TGCAGTGCTAGAGATTCCACAGGGACAAATTCACCCCTCCACTTT. Amino acids: CSARDSTGTNSPLHF.